Each of the 20 T cell receptor beta chains below was sequenced from the same sample in a study of CD8 T cells in Susac syndrome. When the RNA was reverse transcribed, random hexamers were used with an input of about 0.5 to 1 ug. MiXCR was run by TCRdb on the immunoSEQ multiplex PCR reads, yielding one entry per CDR3 protein. The sample holds 120,000 or so distinct CDR3 sequences, just over 95% seen once. The specimen sequenced was CD4+ T cells from PBMCs. All receptors derive from a human donor with Susac syndrome.

V usage is TRBV9 and J usage is TRBJ2-5; D is undetermined. Germline CDR1 is SGDLS and CDR2 is YYNGEE. V was trimmed by 0 bases and J by 5 bases, leaving 14 bases between them. This CDR3 is built from 15 residues. CDR3 loop: CASSVAGSFLETQYF. Written as DNA, the CDR3 is TGTGCCAGCAGCGTAGCGGGCAGCTTCTTGGAGACCCAGTACTTC. Together with reference TRBV9 and TRBJ2-5, the CDR3 gives the full variable domain: DSGVTQTPKHLITATGQRVTLRCSPRSGDLSVYWYQQSLDQGLQFLIQYYNGEERAKGNILERFSAQQFPDLHSELNLSSLELGDSALYFCASSVAGSFLETQYFGPGTRLLVL.

The genes are TRBV4-1 and TRBJ2-1; 7 bases are a match to TRBD1. V shed 1 base, J shed 5 bases, and the junction held 2 bases outside the gene matches. The CDR3 is 14 residues long. Germline V CDR1 and CDR2: MGHRA, YSYEKL. CDR3 coding DNA: TGCGCCAGCAGCCAAGTGGGACAGAACAATGAGCAGTTCTTC. This codes for CASSQVGQNNEQFF.

The rearrangement joins TRBV10-3 to TRBJ2-5; 8 bases map to TRBD2. The CDR3 contains 15 residues. Germline CDR1 is ENHRY and CDR2 is SYGVKD. Trimming at V came to 2 bases and at J to 3 bases, leaving 5 bases not matched to a gene. Written as DNA, the CDR3 is TGTGCCATCAGTGAGGAAATAGCGGGGAAAGAGACCCAGTACTTC. Translated, it gives CAISEEIAGKETQYF.

The gene calls are TRBV30 and TRBJ1-2, with D possibly matching TRBD1 (6 bases). The CDR3 is made up of 11 amino acids. CDR1 and CDR2 (germline): GTSNPN, SVGIG (reference sequence). V was pared by 4 bases and J by 8 bases, with 11 bases between. CDR3 region: CAWTNRDGYTF. CDR3 nucleotides: TGTGCCTGGACAAACAGGGACGGCTACACCTTC.

This chain joins TRBV29-1 and TRBJ2-1, with D hard to call. The V gene lost 7 bases and the J gene lost 2 bases, with 12 bases spanning the gap. This CDR3 contains 13 residues. CDR1 is SQVTM and CDR2 is ANQGSEA in the germline V gene. CDR3 nucleotide sequence: TGCAGCGCCCGACAAATCACCTACAATGAGCAGTTCTTC. Translated: CSARQITYNEQFF.

The chain combines TRBV9 with TRBJ2-1; D gene uncertain. Trimming pared 0 bases from V and 2 bases from J, leaving 6 bases between. CDR1 is SGDLS, CDR2 YYNGEE, per germline. CDR3 length: 14 amino acids. In DNA form, the CDR3 reads TGTGCCAGCAGCGTAGTCTTAACCTACAATGAGCAGTTCTTC. This sequence encodes CASSVVLTYNEQFF.

The J gene is TRBJ2-2, the V gene TRBV12-3 or TRBV12-4; unclear D gene. V lost 3 bases, J lost 6 bases, and 11 bases lay in between. The CDR3 consists of 14 residues. The CDR3 region is CASSLRPQAGELFF. The DNA of the CDR3 is TGTGCCAGCAGTTTGAGGCCCCAGGCCGGGGAGCTGTTTTTT.

The chain combines TRBV20-1 with TRBJ2-1; no definite D call. Per the germline V gene, CDR1 is DFQATT and CDR2 is SNEGSKA (reference sequence). The CDR3 covers 12 residues. Trimming cost V 2 bases and J 4 bases, with 6 bases left between them. The CDR3 spells CSARLGYNEQFF. The CDR3 DNA reads TGCAGTGCTAGATTGGGTTACAATGAGCAGTTCTTC.

This chain joins TRBV20-1 and TRBJ1-2, with D perhaps TRBD1 (5 bases). This CDR3 contains 13 residues. CDR1 and CDR2 from the germline V gene are DFQATT and SNEGSKA (reference sequence). The V and J ends lost 6 bases and 1 base respectively, with 12 bases between them. CDR3 DNA: TGCAGTGCGTTTGTCCAGGGTAACTATGGCTACACCTTC. Its translation: CSAFVQGNYGYTF.

The V call is TRBV7-8, the J call TRBJ2-7; 9 bases are shared with TRBD1. J lost 5 bases, V lost 5 bases, and 13 bases had no gene match. CDR1 is SGHVS, CDR2 FQNEAQ, per germline. The CDR3 spans 16 residues. The CDR3 bases are TGTGCCAGCAGCGTAGGCTTCGGGACAGGGACCGACGAGCAGTACTTC. Residues: CASSVGFGTGTDEQYF.

This rearrangement joins TRBV5-4 to TRBJ2-5, with 8 bases identical to TRBD1. Germline V CDR1 and CDR2: SGHNT, YYREEE (reference sequence). The CDR3 extends over 15 amino acids. V gave up 4 bases and J gave up 2 bases; unmatched junction bases: 7. DNA for the CDR3: TGTGCCAGCAGCAGCCCCGGGACAGGACAAGAGACCCAGTACTTC. It specifies CASSSPGTGQETQYF.

The rearrangement links TRBV7-9 to TRBJ2-7, with D perhaps matching TRBD1 or TRBD2 (5 bases each). Germline loops: CDR1 SEHNR, CDR2 FQNEAQ (reference sequence). Trimming stripped 3 bases from V and 0 bases from J, with 12 bases between. The CDR3 runs to 15 residues. The CDR3 bases are TGTGCCAGCAGCTTGGGGGAAAGGGGCTCCTACGAGCAGTACTTC. It translates to CASSLGERGSYEQYF.

The chain is built from TRBV12-3 or TRBV12-4 and TRBJ2-1, with D unclear. CDR3 length: 11 residues. V was trimmed by 6 bases and J by 7 bases, leaving 7 bases between them. Here the CDR3 reads CASRLTNEQFF. The CDR3, as DNA: TGTGCCAGCAGATTAACAAATGAGCAGTTCTTC.

The CDR3 nucleotides read TGCAGCGCTTTGGACCGGAACACCGGGGAGCTGTTTTTT. Its translation is CSALDRNTGELFF. The chain uses TRBV29-1 and TRBJ2-2; D unclear. The germline V gene encodes CDR1 SQVTM and CDR2 ANQGSEA. The V and J ends lost 7 bases and 1 base respectively, with 10 bases between them. The CDR3 totals 13 residues.

The chain is built from TRBV4-1 and TRBJ2-3; TRBD2 aligns across 11 bases. The CDR3 length is 17 residues. The germline gives CDR1 MGHRA, CDR2 YSYEKL. Trimming removed 3 bases from V and 5 bases from J; junction bases left unmatched: 10. The CDR3 DNA follows: TGCGCCAGCAGCCAGGTCATAGCGGGAGGGCCTGGAGATACGCAGTATTTT. It yields the protein CASSQVIAGGPGDTQYF.

The chain has TRBV18 and TRBJ2-7, with 8 bases aligning to TRBD1. J gave up 5 bases and V 5 bases, and 5 bases lay outside the gene matches. The CDR3 has 13 residues. CDR1 and CDR2 from the germline V gene are KGHSH and LQKENI. The CDR3 DNA follows: TGTGCCAGCTCAACGACAGGGGCACACGAGCAGTACTTC. Protein: CASSTTGAHEQYF. The full variable domain, in which reference TRBV18 and TRBJ2-7 provide the parts outside the CDR3, is NAGVMQNPRHLVRRRGQEARLRCSPMKGHSHVYWYRQLPEEGLKFMVYLQKENIIDESGMPKERFSAEFPKEGPSILRIQQVVRGDSAAYFCASSTTGAHEQYFGPGTRLTVT.

This sequence joins TRBV6-2 or TRBV6-3 and TRBJ2-3; D not resolved. The germline CDR1 and CDR2 sequences are MNHEY and SVGEGT. The CDR3 consists of 14 residues. Trimming pared 2 bases from V and 3 bases from J, leaving 9 bases between. The CDR3 DNA is TGTGCCAGCAGTTACGAAGGCAGTACAGATACGCAGTATTTT. Its protein is CASSYEGSTDTQYF.

This rearrangement joins TRBV30 to TRBJ2-5; D unresolved. CDR3 size: 12 residues. Trimming removed 2 bases at V and 8 bases at J, with 12 bases between. Germline CDR1 reads GTSNPN; CDR2 reads SVGIG (reference sequence). The CDR3 nucleotides read TGTGCCTGGAGTTGGCAGCTGGGAACCCAGTACTTC. It encodes CAWSWQLGTQYF.

J is TRBJ1-2 and V is TRBV20-1; D is perhaps TRBD1 (5 bases). The CDR3 loop spans 16 amino acids. V gave up 1 base and J gave up 1 base, with 16 bases separating them. CDR1 and CDR2 from the germline V gene are DFQATT and SNEGSKA (reference sequence). The CDR3 spells CSARGGGQGNNYGYTF. The CDR3 nucleotides read TGCAGTGCTAGAGGTGGAGGGCAGGGAAATAACTATGGCTACACCTTC.

This chain connects TRBV20-1 to TRBJ2-7; 9 bases are a match to TRBD1. CDR1 DFQATT and CDR2 SNEGSKA come from the germline V gene (reference sequence). This CDR3 is 14 amino acids long. With V trimmed by 1 base and J by 6 bases, 7 bases remained unmatched. The CDR3: CSARAGTGMGEQYF. CDR3 in DNA: TGCAGTGCTAGAGCAGGGACAGGGATGGGCGAGCAGTACTTC.